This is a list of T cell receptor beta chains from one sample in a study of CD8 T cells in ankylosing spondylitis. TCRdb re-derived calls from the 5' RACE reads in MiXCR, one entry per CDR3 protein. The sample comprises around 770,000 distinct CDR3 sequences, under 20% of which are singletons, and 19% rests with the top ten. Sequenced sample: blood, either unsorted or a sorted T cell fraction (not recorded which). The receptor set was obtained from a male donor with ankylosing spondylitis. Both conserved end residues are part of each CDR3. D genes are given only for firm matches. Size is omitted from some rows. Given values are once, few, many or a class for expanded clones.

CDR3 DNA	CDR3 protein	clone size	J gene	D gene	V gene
TGCAGCGCCCACTGGGGTTCGGGGACTGAAGCTTTCTTT	CSAHWGSGTEAFF	-	TRBJ1-1	-	TRBV29-1
TGCGCCAGCAGCCAAGACTGGGGGGTCTACAATGAGCAGTTCTTC	CASSQDWGVYNEQFF	few	TRBJ2-1	-	TRBV4-1
TGTGCCAGCAGCCTCCTACGGGGCGGTCGGAACACTGAAGCTTTCTTT	CASSLLRGGRNTEAFF	-	TRBJ1-1	-	TRBV7-9
TGTGCCAGCTCAAGGGGACAGCTTCAAGAGACCCAGTACTTC	CASSRGQLQETQYF	-	TRBJ2-5	TRBD1	TRBV18
TGTGCCAGCAGCTTCCGTAGTCAGGGGCCAAAGAACACTGAAGCTTTCTTT	CASSFRSQGPKNTEAFF	-	TRBJ1-1	-	TRBV7-6
TGCAGTGCTAGACCCCCTGTCAAAGGAGGAACTGAAGCTTTCTTT	CSARPPVKGGTEAFF	few	TRBJ1-1	-	TRBV20-1
TGTGCCTGTGCGGGACAGGGGAGCAATCAGCCCCAGCATTTT	CACAGQGSNQPQHF	-	TRBJ1-5	TRBD1	TRBV30
TGTGCCAGCAGCGTAGTTAACTTGTGGGGCTACCCGGGACAGGGACTGTACGAGCAGTACTTC	CASSVVNLWGYPGQGLYEQYF	-	TRBJ2-7	TRBD1	TRBV9
TGTGCCAGCAGCGCACTTAGGGGTCCATCCTACAATGAGCAGTTCTTC	CASSALRGPSYNEQFF	few	TRBJ2-1	-	TRBV11-2
TGCGCCAGCAGCTGGGGACAGGGTCCTATGCACGAGCAGTACTTC	CASSWGQGPMHEQYF	-	TRBJ2-7	TRBD1	TRBV5-1
TGCAGCGTTGACCCCAGGGGTTTGCGGAGGGGCAATGAGCAGTTCTTC	CSVDPRGLRRGNEQFF	-	TRBJ2-1	-	TRBV29-1
TGTGCCAGCTCACCACCTACTATACCAGATACGCAGTATTTT	CASSPPTIPDTQYF	few	TRBJ2-3	-	TRBV18
TGTGCCAGCAGCGTAGAGGGGGGAGGCGGAACCGGGGAGCTGTTTTTT	CASSVEGGGGTGELFF	-	TRBJ2-2	-	TRBV9
TGTGCCAGCAGTTTTCCGACAGATAGCTCCTATAATTCACCCCTCCACTTT	CASSFPTDSSYNSPLHF	-	TRBJ1-6	-	TRBV6-5
TGTGCCACCAGTGATCTTAGCGGAAGCTCCTACAATGAGCAGTTCTTC	CATSDLSGSSYNEQFF	-	TRBJ2-1	-	TRBV24-1
TGTGCCAGCACCCTACAGGGCTACAATCAGCCCCAGCATTTT	CASTLQGYNQPQHF	-	TRBJ1-5	-	TRBV6-1
TGTGCCAGCAGAGAAGGACACCGCACAGATACGCAGTATTTT	CASREGHRTDTQYF	-	TRBJ2-3	-	TRBV6-1